A selection of T cell receptor beta chains follows, all from one sample in a study of blood T cell repertoires in COVID-19. The data were produced by immunoSEQ multiplex PCR, yet TCRdb's version contains in-frame clones alone and is incomplete. The profile shows about 160,000 clones, approximately 84% of them singletons. The sequenced sample consisted of peripheral blood. All receptors derive from an elderly woman with acute or convalescent COVID-19. Both conserved end residues are trimmed from each CDR3. Size is omitted from some rows. Given values are once, few, many or a class for expanded clones.

length,V,J,size,CDR3
13,TRBV2,TRBJ2-5,NA,ASSRDRDRQETQY
10,TRBV29-1,TRBJ1-2,NA,SVTQGGDGYT
13,TRBV7-6,TRBJ2-1,NA,ASSLVAGAFNEQF
14,TRBV30,TRBJ2-1,once,AWSVGLAGGLNEQF
11,TRBV18,TRBJ2-5,NA,ASSPPGQETQY
13,TRBV7-2,TRBJ2-2,NA,ASSKTGSRPGELF
12,TRBV18,TRBJ2-2,NA,ASSELSNTGELF
12,TRBV11-3,TRBJ2-7,NA,ASSPGLAGAEQY
12,TRBV6-5,TRBJ1-1,NA,ASRPGQGFSEAF
10,TRBV30,TRBJ1-2,NA,ASRDRDYGYT
14,TRBV28,TRBJ1-5,NA,ASSSLDRGRGQPQH
12,TRBV24-1,TRBJ2-5,NA,ATSDAGGPGTQY
14,TRBV7-9,TRBJ1-2,NA,ASSLRGATGGGGYT
13,TRBV6-5,TRBJ1-2,NA,ASSSTGAKRDGYT
15,TRBV3-1/TRBV3-2,TRBJ2-1,NA,ASSQVPGFSFNNEQF
15,TRBV3-1/TRBV3-2,TRBJ1-4,NA,ASSQEPRTGLNEKLF
13,TRBV10-1,TRBJ2-5,NA,ASTEGLAGTETQY
11,TRBV9,TRBJ1-1,NA,ASSPNAGTEAF
10,TRBV11-2,TRBJ1-1,NA,ASSSTGVEAF
13,TRBV15,TRBJ2-5,few,ATSREAGGQETQY
13,TRBV5-1,TRBJ2-3,once,ASRPQGWSTDTQY
11,TRBV5-6,TRBJ1-2,once,ASSFQPGQGFS
14,TRBV11-3,TRBJ2-2,NA,ASSPGQGGNTGELF
13,TRBV7-9,TRBJ1-1,NA,ASSLGRYSATEAF
12,TRBV5-1,TRBJ2-1,NA,ASSLEIGGFEQF